Each of the 9 T cell receptor beta chains below was sequenced from the same sample in a study of blood T cell repertoires in COVID-19 (dated by TCRdb to 2020 to 2021). Receptor libraries were prepared by the immunoSEQ multiplex PCR assay. Sourced from immuneACCESS, this table was stored by TCRdb with only in-frame sequences that have V and J called. A share of the clones is absent; for the studies checked, an unresolved V gene accounts for under half, and the remainder has no known explanation. Within this sample are around 110,000 clones, with approximately 84% of them counted one time only. The top ten clonotypes cover 14% of the sample. Sequencing input: peripheral blood. These receptors all come from a woman aged 55-75 years with acute or convalescent COVID-19.

The chain recombines TRBV4-1 with TRBJ2-1; 14 bases are a match to TRBD2. The germline V gene encodes CDR1 MGHRA and CDR2 YSYEKL. The CDR3 is 17 residues long. V lost 4 bases and J lost 7; bases outside the gene matches: 9. CDR3 DNA sequence: TGCGCCAGCAGCCCCCGACTAGCGGGAGGGGTTGAGAATGAGCAGTTCTTC. The encoded protein is CASSPRLAGGVENEQFF.

The chain couples TRBV29-1 to TRBJ2-5; a weak D match, TRBD2 (6 bases). Looked up from germline, CDR1 is SQVTM and CDR2 is ANQGSEA. CDR3 length: 14 amino acids. V was pared by 0 bases and J by 6 bases, with 14 bases between. This chain's CDR3 is CSVEDPREWKTQYF. CDR3 coding DNA: TGCAGCGTTGAAGATCCCCGGGAGTGGAAGACCCAGTACTTC.

The sample holds a few counts of this clone. The genes are TRBV3-1 (or the pseudogene TRBV3-2) and TRBJ2-5; a possible D gene is TRBD2 (7 bases). The CDR3 spans 14 residues. CDR1 and CDR2 from the germline V gene are LGHDT and YNNKEL (reference sequence). Trimming left V 2 bases short and J 5 bases short, with 12 bases between. The chain's CDR3 is CASSQRGGGETQYF. The CDR3 region has the DNA TGTGCCAGCAGCCAAAGGGGGGGAGGGGAGACCCAGTACTTC.

The chain joins TRBV27 to TRBJ1-5, with 7 bases aligning to TRBD1. This CDR3 has 13 residues. Per the germline V gene, CDR1 is MNHEY and CDR2 is SMNVEV (reference sequence). V lost 5 bases to trimming and J lost 5 bases; unmatched junction nucleotides: 3. The CDR3 loop reads CASSKGADQPQHF. The CDR3 nucleotides are TGTGCCAGCAGTAAGGGGGCCGATCAGCCCCAGCATTTT.

The chain uses TRBV6-4 and TRBJ1-2, with a tentative D call TRBD1 (5 bases). The germline V and J ends were trimmed by 5 bases and 4 bases, with 14 bases remaining between them. The length of the CDR3 is 14 residues. In germline, CDR1 is MRHNA, CDR2 SNTAGT. The CDR3 loop is CASSKEEGSYGYTF. The CDR3 nucleotides read TGTGCCAGCAGTAAGGAGGAGGGGAGCTATGGCTACACCTTC.

CDR3 amino acids: CAWSVRFRGAYGYTF. The CDR3 coding sequence is TGTGCCTGGAGTGTACGGTTTCGGGGGGCCTATGGCTACACCTTC. The chain is built from TRBV30 and TRBJ1-2; D may be TRBD1 (6 bases). The germline V and J ends were trimmed by 0 bases and 4 bases, with 15 bases remaining between them. The CDR3 is made up of 15 amino acids. Germline assignment: CDR1 GTSNPN and CDR2 SVGIG (reference sequence).

The chain combines TRBV7-9 with TRBJ1-5; D remains unclear. CDR1 and CDR2 (germline): SEHNR, FQNEAQ (reference sequence). The ends were cut back, 5 bases at V and 0 bases at J, with 8 bases in the middle. The CDR3 covers 14 residues. The CDR3 DNA reads TGTGCCAGCAGCCCGATCGGTAGCAATCAGCCCCAGCATTTT. Translating it yields CASSPIGSNQPQHF.

The chain links TRBV19 to TRBJ2-3, with D perhaps TRBD2 (6 bases). CDR3 length equals 15 residues. V lost 8 bases to trimming and J lost 4 bases, with 19 bases between them. In germline, CDR1 is LNHDA, CDR2 SQIVND (reference sequence). The CDR3 protein is CASGRQGGPADTQYF. CDR3 bases: TGTGCCAGTGGTCGTCAGGGAGGCCCCGCAGATACGCAGTATTTT.

The CDR3 sequence is CASSFGHHEGENGYTF. The DNA of the CDR3 is TGTGCCAGCAGTTTTGGTCACCATGAAGGAGAAAATGGCTACACCTTC. J is TRBJ1-2 and V is TRBV28, with unresolved D. V shed 3 bases and J shed 6 bases, with 20 bases lying between them. The germline gives CDR1 MDHEN, CDR2 SYDVKM. CDR3 length: 16 amino acids.